The 2 T cell receptor beta chains below all came from one sample that was sequenced in a study of T-cell memory formation after mild COVID-19. TCRdb analysed the 5' RACE reads with MiXCR anew, one entry per CDR3 protein. The data show about 400,000 distinct CDR3 sequences, with approximately 18% seen just once and 20% to 25% held by the top ten. The sequencing input was PBMCs or a T cell subset sorted from them (not recorded which). Every receptor here comes from a man in his late teens or twenties who had mild COVID-19 (a few samples of this study predate the infection). Cell type and time point are not known.

This clonotype came up a few times. This chain joins TRBV27 and TRBJ1-1; D not resolved. CDR3 size: 13 residues. The V end lost 3 bases, the J end lost 6 bases, and 11 bases lay between the germline ends. CDR1 and CDR2 from the germline V gene are MNHEY and SMNVEV (reference sequence). In nucleotides, the CDR3 is TGTGCCAGCAGTTTCACGGGGTCGGCTGAAGCTTTCTTT. Protein: CASSFTGSAEAFF.

In this sample, this clonotype turned up a few times. The chain links TRBV12-3 or TRBV12-4 to TRBJ2-7; D gene unclear. The germline V and J ends were trimmed by 7 bases and 7 bases, with 8 bases remaining between them. This CDR3 has 10 residues. CDR3 sequence reads: CASKIREQYV. DNA of the CDR3: TGTGCCAGCAAGATACGGGAGCAGTACGTC.